Below, one T cell receptor (beta chain) is given with its context. The antigen remains unidentified. The data were produced by immunoSEQ multiplex PCR, yet TCRdb's version contains in-frame clones alone and is incomplete. There are 62,000 or so clones in the sample; roughly nine tenths occur only once, and about 4.8% lies in the top ten. The data stem from a study of OX40 agonist ivuxolimab in advanced cancers. Study-wide background: Ivuxolimab, an antibody acting as an agonist of OX40 (CD134), was used to treat patients. Recorded diagnoses for dose-escalation patients were hepatocellular carcinoma, melanoma, renal cell or head and neck cancer.

The germline V gene encodes CDR1 SGHTA and CDR2 FQGNSA. CDR3 size: 13 residues. Trimming removed 2 bases from V and 7 bases from J, with 12 bases in between. Study-wide points: In general, CD8+ T cells held more expanded clones than CD4+ did, on average. Clonal expansion from baseline to week 6 occurred in both CD4+ and CD8+ T cells.

The chain employs TRBV7-2 and TRBJ2-7; tentatively, D is TRBD2 (5 bases). The source material was CD4+ or CD8+ T cells sorted from blood, sampled in a trial of the OX40 agonist ivuxolimab. The sequence was collected from an adult with an advanced solid tumor such as melanoma, head and neck, liver or kidney cancer. The CDR3 is CASSLFGLGEQYF. CDR3 in DNA: TGTGCCAGCAGCTTATTCGGACTCGGAGAGCAGTACTTC.